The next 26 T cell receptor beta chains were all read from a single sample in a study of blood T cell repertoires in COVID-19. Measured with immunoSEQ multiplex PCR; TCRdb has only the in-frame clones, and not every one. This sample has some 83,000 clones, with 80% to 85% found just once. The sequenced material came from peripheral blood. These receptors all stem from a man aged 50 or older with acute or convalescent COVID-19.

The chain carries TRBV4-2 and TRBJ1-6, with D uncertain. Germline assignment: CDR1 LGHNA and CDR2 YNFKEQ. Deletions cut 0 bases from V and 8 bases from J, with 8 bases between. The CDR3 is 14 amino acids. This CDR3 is CASSQDRRDSPLHF. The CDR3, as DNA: TGTGCCAGCAGCCAAGATCGCCGGGATTCACCCCTCCACTTT.

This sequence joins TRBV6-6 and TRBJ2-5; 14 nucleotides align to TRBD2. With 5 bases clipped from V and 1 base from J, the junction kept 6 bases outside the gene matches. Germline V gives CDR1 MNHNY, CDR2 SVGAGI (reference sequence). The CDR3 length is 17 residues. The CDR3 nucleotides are TGTGCCAGCAGTCCCCGGACTAGCGGGGGGTTCCAAGAGACCCAGTACTTC. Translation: CASSPRTSGGFQETQYF.

For the CDR3, the DNA is TGTGCCAGCAGCGAGGGGGGACTAGCGGGGAATGAGCAGTTCTTC. Amino acids: CASSEGGLAGNEQFF. The rearrangement joins TRBV9 to TRBJ2-1; 13 bases are shared with TRBD2. The junction had 4 bases not matched to a gene; V was cut back by 3 bases and J by 7 bases. This CDR3 comprises 15 residues. Per the germline V gene, CDR1 is SGDLS and CDR2 is YYNGEE.

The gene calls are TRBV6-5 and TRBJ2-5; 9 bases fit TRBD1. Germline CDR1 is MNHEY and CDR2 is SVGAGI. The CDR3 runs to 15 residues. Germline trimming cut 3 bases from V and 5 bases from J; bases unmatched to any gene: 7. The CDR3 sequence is CASSYGTGLGETQYF. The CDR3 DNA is TGTGCCAGCAGTTATGGGACAGGGCTTGGGGAGACCCAGTACTTC.

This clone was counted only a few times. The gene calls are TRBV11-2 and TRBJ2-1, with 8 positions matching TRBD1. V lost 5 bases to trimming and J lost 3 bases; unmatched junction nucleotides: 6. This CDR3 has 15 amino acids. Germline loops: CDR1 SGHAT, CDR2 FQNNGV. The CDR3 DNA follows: TGTGCCAGCAGCCCCCGGGACAGGTTCTACAATGAGCAGTTCTTC. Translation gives CASSPRDRFYNEQFF.

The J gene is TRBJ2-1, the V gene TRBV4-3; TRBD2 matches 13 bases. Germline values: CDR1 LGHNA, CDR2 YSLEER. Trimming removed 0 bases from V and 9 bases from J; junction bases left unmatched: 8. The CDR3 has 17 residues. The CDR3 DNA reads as TGCGCCAGCAGCCAAGAGTACGGGACTAGCGGGACTATTGAGCAGTTCTTC. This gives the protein CASSQEYGTSGTIEQFF.

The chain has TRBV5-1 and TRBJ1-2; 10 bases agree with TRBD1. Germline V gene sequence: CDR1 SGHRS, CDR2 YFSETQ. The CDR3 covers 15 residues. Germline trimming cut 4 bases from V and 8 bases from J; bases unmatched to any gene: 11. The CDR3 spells CASSTGQGSSGGYTF. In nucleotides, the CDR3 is TGCGCCAGCAGCACGGGACAGGGGTCCTCGGGGGGCTACACCTTC. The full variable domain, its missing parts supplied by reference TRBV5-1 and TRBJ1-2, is KAGVTQTPRYLIKTRGQQVTLSCSPISGHRSVSWYQQTPGQGLQFLFEYFSETQRNKGNFPGRFSGRQFSNSRSEMNVSTLELGDSALYLCASSTGQGSSGGYTFGSGTRLTVV.

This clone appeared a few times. For the CDR3, the DNA is TGTGCCGCACACAGGGATGCAGATTCACCCCTCCACTTT. Translated, it gives CAAHRDADSPLHF. The rearrangement uses TRBV5-5 and TRBJ1-6; D possibly corresponds to TRBD1 (6 bases). There are 13 residues in the CDR3. Germline V lookup: CDR1 SGHKS, CDR2 YYEKEE (reference sequence). V lost 10 bases and J 8 bases, leaving 16 bases between the germline ends.

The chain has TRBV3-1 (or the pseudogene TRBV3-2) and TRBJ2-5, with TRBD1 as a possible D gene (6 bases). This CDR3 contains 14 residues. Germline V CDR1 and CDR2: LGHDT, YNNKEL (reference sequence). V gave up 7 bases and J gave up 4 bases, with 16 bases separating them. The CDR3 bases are TGTGCCAGCACCGGATGGACAGAGAGAGAGACCCAGTACTTC. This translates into CASTGWTERETQYF.

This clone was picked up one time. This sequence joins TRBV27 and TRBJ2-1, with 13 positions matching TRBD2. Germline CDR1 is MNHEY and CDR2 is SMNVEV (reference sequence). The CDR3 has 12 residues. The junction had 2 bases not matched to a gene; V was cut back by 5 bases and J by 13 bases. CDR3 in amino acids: CASSGLAGVQFF. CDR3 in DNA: TGTGCCAGCAGTGGACTAGCGGGGGTTCAGTTCTTC.

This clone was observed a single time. The CDR3 loop reads CASSLAEEGEAFF. CDR3 in DNA: TGCGCCAGCAGCTTGGCTGAGGAGGGCGAAGCTTTCTTT. This chain joins TRBV5-1 and TRBJ1-1, with D uncertain. CDR1 SGHRS and CDR2 YFSETQ come from the germline V gene. This CDR3 has 13 amino acids. With 0 bases removed from V and 8 bases from J, the gap between germline ends came to 11 bases. The full variable domain, completed using reference TRBV5-1 and TRBJ1-1, is KAGVTQTPRYLIKTRGQQVTLSCSPISGHRSVSWYQQTPGQGLQFLFEYFSETQRNKGNFPGRFSGRQFSNSRSEMNVSTLELGDSALYLCASSLAEEGEAFFGQGTRLTVV.

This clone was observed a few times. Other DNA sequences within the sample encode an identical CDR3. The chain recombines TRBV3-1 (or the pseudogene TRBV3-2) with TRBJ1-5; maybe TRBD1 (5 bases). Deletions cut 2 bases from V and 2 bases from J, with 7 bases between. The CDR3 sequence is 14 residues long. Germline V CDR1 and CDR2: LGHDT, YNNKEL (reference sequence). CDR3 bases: TGTGCCAGCAGCCAACGCAGGGGCAATCAGCCCCAGCATTTT. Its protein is CASSQRRGNQPQHF.

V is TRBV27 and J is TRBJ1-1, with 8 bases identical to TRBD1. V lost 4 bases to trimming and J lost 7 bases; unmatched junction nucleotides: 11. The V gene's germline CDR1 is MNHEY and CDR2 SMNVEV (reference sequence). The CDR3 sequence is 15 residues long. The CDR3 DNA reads TGTGCCAGCAGTTCCCGTGGGACAGGTGCCAATGAAGCTTTCTTT. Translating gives CASSSRGTGANEAFF.

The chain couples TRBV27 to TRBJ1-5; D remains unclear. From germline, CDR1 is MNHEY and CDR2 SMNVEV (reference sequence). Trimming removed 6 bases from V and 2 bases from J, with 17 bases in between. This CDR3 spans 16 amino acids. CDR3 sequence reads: CASRGSEGWGNQPQHF. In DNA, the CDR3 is TGTGCCAGCAGGGGATCGGAGGGCTGGGGCAATCAGCCCCAGCATTTT.

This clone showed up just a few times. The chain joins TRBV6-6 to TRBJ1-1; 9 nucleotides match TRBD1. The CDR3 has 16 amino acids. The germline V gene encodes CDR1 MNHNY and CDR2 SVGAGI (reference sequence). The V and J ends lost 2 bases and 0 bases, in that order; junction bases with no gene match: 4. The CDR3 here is CASSYGTGRVNTEAFF. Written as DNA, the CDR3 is TGTGCCAGCAGTTACGGGACAGGGCGGGTGAACACTGAAGCTTTCTTT.

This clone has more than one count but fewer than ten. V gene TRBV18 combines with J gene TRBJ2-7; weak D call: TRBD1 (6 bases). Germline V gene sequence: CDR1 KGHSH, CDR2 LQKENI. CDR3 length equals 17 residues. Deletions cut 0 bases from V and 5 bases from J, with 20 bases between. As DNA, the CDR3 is TGTGCCAGCTCACCACCGGGGGCAGTTGGACAAAGGGACGAGCAGTACTTC. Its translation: CASSPPGAVGQRDEQYF. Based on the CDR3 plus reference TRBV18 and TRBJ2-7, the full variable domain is NAGVMQNPRHLVRRRGQEARLRCSPMKGHSHVYWYRQLPEEGLKFMVYLQKENIIDESGMPKERFSAEFPKEGPSILRIQQVVRGDSAAYFCASSPPGAVGQRDEQYFGPGTRLTVT.

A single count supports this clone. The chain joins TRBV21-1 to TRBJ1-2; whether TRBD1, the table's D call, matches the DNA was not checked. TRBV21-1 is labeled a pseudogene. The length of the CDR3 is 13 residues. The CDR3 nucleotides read TGTGCCAGCCGCCCAAACAGGCGACATGGCTACACCTTC. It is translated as CASRPNRRHGYTF.

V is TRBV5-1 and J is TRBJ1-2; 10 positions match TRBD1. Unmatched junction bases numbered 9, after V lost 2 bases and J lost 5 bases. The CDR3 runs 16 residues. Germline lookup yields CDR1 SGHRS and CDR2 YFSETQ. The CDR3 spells CASSFQQGGQGYGYTF. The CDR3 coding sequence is TGCGCCAGCAGCTTCCAACAGGGGGGACAGGGGTATGGCTACACCTTC. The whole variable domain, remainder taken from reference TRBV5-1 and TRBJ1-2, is KAGVTQTPRYLIKTRGQQVTLSCSPISGHRSVSWYQQTPGQGLQFLFEYFSETQRNKGNFPGRFSGRQFSNSRSEMNVSTLELGDSALYLCASSFQQGGQGYGYTFGSGTRLTVV.

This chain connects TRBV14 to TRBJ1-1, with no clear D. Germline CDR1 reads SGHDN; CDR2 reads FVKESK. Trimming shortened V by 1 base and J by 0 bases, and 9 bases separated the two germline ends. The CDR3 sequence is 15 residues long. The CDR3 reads CASSQVTTVNTEAFF. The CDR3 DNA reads TGTGCCAGCAGCCAAGTAACCACAGTGAACACTGAAGCTTTCTTT.

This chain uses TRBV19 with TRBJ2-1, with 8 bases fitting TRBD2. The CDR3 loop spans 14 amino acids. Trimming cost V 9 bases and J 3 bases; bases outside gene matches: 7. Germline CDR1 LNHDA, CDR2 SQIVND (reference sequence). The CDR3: CASTTGGIYNEQFF. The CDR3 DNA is TGTGCCAGCACTACGGGGGGGATCTACAATGAGCAGTTCTTC.

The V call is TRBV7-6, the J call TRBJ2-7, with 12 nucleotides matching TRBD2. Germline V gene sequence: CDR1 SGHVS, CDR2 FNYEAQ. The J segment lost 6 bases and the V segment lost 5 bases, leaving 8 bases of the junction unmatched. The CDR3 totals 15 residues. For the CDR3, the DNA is TGTGCCAGCAGCCCCGAGACTAGCGGGAGAGGCGAGCAGTACTTC. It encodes CASSPETSGRGEQYF. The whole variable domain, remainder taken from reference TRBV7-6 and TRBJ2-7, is GAGVSQSPRYKVTKRGQDVALRCDPISGHVSLYWYRQALGQGPEFLTYFNYEAQQDKSGLPNDRFSAERPEGSISTLTIQRTEQRDSAMYRCASSPETSGRGEQYFGPGTRLTVT.

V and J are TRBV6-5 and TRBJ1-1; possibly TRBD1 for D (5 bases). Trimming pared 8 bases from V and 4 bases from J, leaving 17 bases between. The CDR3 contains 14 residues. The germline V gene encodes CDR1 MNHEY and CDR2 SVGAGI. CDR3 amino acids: CASGRGGVITEAFF. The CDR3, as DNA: TGTGCCAGCGGAAGAGGAGGGGTGATCACTGAAGCTTTCTTT.

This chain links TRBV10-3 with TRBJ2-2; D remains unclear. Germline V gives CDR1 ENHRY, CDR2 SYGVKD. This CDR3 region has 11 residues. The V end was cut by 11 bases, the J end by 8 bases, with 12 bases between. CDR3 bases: TGTGCCTCACAAAGTTTGGGGGAGCTGTTTTTT. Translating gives CASQSLGELFF.

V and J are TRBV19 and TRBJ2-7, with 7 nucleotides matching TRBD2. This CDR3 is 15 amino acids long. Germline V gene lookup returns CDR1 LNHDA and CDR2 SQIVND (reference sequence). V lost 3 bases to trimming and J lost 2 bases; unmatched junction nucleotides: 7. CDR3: CASSIVLASAYEQYF. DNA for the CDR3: TGTGCCAGTAGTATCGTACTAGCGAGTGCCTACGAGCAGTACTTC.

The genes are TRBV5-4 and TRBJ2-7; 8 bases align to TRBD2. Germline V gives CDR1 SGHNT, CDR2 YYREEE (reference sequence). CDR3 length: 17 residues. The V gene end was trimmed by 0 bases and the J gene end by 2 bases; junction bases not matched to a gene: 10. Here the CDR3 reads CASSLAGGAGITYEQYF. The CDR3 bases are TGTGCCAGCAGCTTGGCCGGGGGGGCCGGGATAACCTACGAGCAGTACTTC.

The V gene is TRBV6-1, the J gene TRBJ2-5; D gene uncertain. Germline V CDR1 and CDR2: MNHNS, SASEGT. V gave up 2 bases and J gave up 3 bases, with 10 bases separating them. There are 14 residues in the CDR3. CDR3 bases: TGTGCCAGCAGTGAACAGGCAGTTGAAGAGACCCAGTACTTC. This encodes CASSEQAVEETQYF.